This TCR beta chain was observed in a study of Tregs in tolerant kidney transplant recipients. Recipients received nonmyeloablative bone marrow transplants from related graft donors, with transient mixed chimerism. Measured with immunoSEQ multiplex PCR; TCRdb has only the in-frame clones, and not every one. The sample includes tens of thousands of clones, approximately 93% of them seen just once. Study-wide findings and caveats: Tolerant patients' donor-specific Tregs expanded beyond overall Tregs, suggesting antigen-driven growth. The small number of patients limits these findings pending further validation. Biological reproducibility was not directly addressed, but technical replication error appeared minimal.

In regard to this clone: The antigen is unknown.

V lost 6 bases and J lost 2; bases outside the gene matches: 4. The CDR3 consists of 14 residues. The germline V gene encodes CDR1 MNHNY and CDR2 SVGAGI (reference sequence). The receptor's source is a human patient who received a combined kidney and bone marrow transplant. Some T cells may have originated in the graft donor. The material sequenced was CD4+ T cells from blood (PBMCs), taken 12 months after the transplant. The chain couples TRBV6-6 to TRBJ2-3; the match to TRBD2 covers 8 bases. The CDR3 loop is CASRRGDPTDTQYF. In DNA, the CDR3 is TGTGCCAGCAGGCGGGGGGACCCCACAGATACGCAGTATTTT.